Listed here are 32 T cell receptor beta chains from one sample, sequenced in a study of cytomegalovirus exposure and HLA in healthy donors (dated by TCRdb to about 2017). The library was made by the immunoSEQ multiplex PCR assay. TCRdb mirrors the immuneACCESS table, restricted to in-frame sequences. Some clones are absent from its copies; in checked studies, under half trace to an unresolved V gene, and the reason for the others is unknown. Counted in this sample were roughly 70,000 clones; roughly 96% of them appeared once. Over 2% of the sample belongs to the ten largest clones. The sample was PBMCs. These receptors came from a man aged 18 to 30 in good health and CMV-seronegative.

This chain links TRBV9 with TRBJ1-1; D uncertain. CDR1 is SGDLS, CDR2 YYNGEE, per germline. V dropped 4 bases and J dropped 4 bases, with 8 bases sitting between them. This CDR3 comprises 12 residues. The CDR3 DNA sequence: TGTGCCAGCAGCCCTATGAGCACTGAAGCTTTCTTT. Its translation: CASSPMSTEAFF.

This chain joins TRBV6-5 and TRBJ2-1; 7 nucleotides line up with TRBD1. Trimming removed 6 bases from V and 0 bases from J; junction bases left unmatched: 5. From germline, CDR1 is MNHEY and CDR2 SVGAGI. The CDR3 is 15 residues long. The CDR3 spells CASRLQGSSYNEQFF. The CDR3 region has the DNA TGTGCCAGCAGGCTACAGGGGAGCTCCTACAATGAGCAGTTCTTC.

The rearrangement joins TRBV6-1 to TRBJ1-1; 7 nucleotides match TRBD1. This CDR3 region has 12 residues. J gave up 11 bases and V 6 bases, and 9 bases lay outside the gene matches. Germline loops: CDR1 MNHNS, CDR2 SASEGT. The CDR3 DNA reads TGTGCCAGCAGGGCAACAGGGGAGTACGCTTTCTTT. The encoded protein is CASRATGEYAFF.

CDR3 residues: CASSKTGINPNYGYTF. The CDR3 nucleotides are TGTGCCAGCAGTAAGACAGGAATAAATCCCAACTATGGCTACACCTTC. The rearrangement links TRBV2 to TRBJ1-2, with a weak D call TRBD1 (6 bases). CDR3 length: 16 residues. Germline lookup yields CDR1 SNHLY and CDR2 FYNNEI. The germline V and J ends were trimmed by 5 bases and 2 bases, with 18 bases remaining between them.

The chain combines TRBV9 with TRBJ1-4; D might be TRBD1 (5 bases). The CDR3 has 16 amino acids. Germline values: CDR1 SGDLS, CDR2 YYNGEE. V was cut by 6 bases and J by 0 bases, with 15 bases left in between. CDR3 nucleotide sequence: TGTGCCAGCAAAAGAGGCGACAGTGCAACTAATGAAAAACTGTTTTTT. Amino acid sequence: CASKRGDSATNEKLFF.

J is TRBJ2-7 and V is TRBV25-1; no clear D. Germline lookup yields CDR1 MGHDK and CDR2 SYGVNS. Trimming pared 6 bases from V and 5 bases from J, leaving 11 bases between. The CDR3 has 12 residues. The chain's CDR3 is CASSQLVNEQYF. The CDR3 DNA reads TGTGCCAGCAGCCAACTGGTTAACGAGCAGTACTTC.

The rearrangement uses TRBV6-6 and TRBJ1-3; D perhaps matches TRBD1 (6 bases). Trimming cost V 6 bases and J 3 bases, with 15 bases left between them. Germline V gene data show CDR1 as MNHNY and CDR2 as SVGAGI (reference sequence). The length of the CDR3 is 15 residues. CDR3 sequence reads: CASRDVGGGGNTIYF. DNA of the CDR3: TGTGCCAGCAGGGACGTGGGAGGGGGTGGAAACACCATATATTTT.

The J gene is TRBJ1-2, the V gene TRBV5-6, with D tentatively TRBD1 (6 bases). In germline, CDR1 is SGHDT, CDR2 YYEEEE. Trimming pared 0 bases from V and 4 bases from J, leaving 7 bases between. This CDR3 comprises 13 residues. DNA for the CDR3: TGTGCCAGCAGCTTGGACAGGGTCTATGGCTACACCTTC. Translation gives CASSLDRVYGYTF.

The chain recombines TRBV19 with TRBJ1-3; D is unresolved. The length of the CDR3 is 15 residues. V lost 4 bases and J 0 bases, leaving 10 bases between the germline ends. Germline V gene lookup returns CDR1 LNHDA and CDR2 SQIVND (reference sequence). The CDR3 DNA is TGTGCCAGTAGTACCCATCTAAGCTCTGGAAACACCATATATTTT. This sequence encodes CASSTHLSSGNTIYF. Full variable domain (rest looked up from reference TRBV19 and TRBJ1-3): DGGITQSPKYLFRKEGQNVTLSCEQNLNHDAMYWYRQDPGQGLRLIYYSQIVNDFQKGDIAEGYSVSREKKESFPLTVTSAQKNPTAFYLCASSTHLSSGNTIYFGEGSWLTVV.

This clone occurred once. This chain joins TRBV6-1 and TRBJ2-3; D may be TRBD1 (7 bases). The germline CDR1 and CDR2 sequences are MNHNS and SASEGT. This CDR3 region has 16 residues. V lost 1 base to trimming and J lost 5 bases, with 16 bases between them. The CDR3 DNA reads TGTGCCAGCAGTGAAGGGAGGGGGCAGGGGCAAGATACGCAGTATTTT. Translating it yields CASSEGRGQGQDTQYF.

J is TRBJ2-5 and V is TRBV7-9; the D gene is possibly TRBD2 (5 bases). The germline CDR1 and CDR2 sequences are SEHNR and FQNEAQ (reference sequence). The ends were cut back, 3 bases at V and 5 bases at J, with 7 bases in the middle. The CDR3 loop spans 12 amino acids. The CDR3 DNA is TGTGCCAGCAGCTTTGGCGGGGAGACCCAGTACTTC. Amino acids: CASSFGGETQYF.

This chain joins TRBV6-1 and TRBJ1-1, with D uncertain. Trimming cost V 8 bases and J 0 bases, with 13 bases left between them. This CDR3 has 14 residues. Looked up from germline, CDR1 is MNHNS and CDR2 is SASEGT. The CDR3 sequence is CASDVADMNTEAFF. The CDR3 coding sequence is TGTGCCAGCGACGTAGCCGATATGAACACTGAAGCTTTCTTT.

This chain joins TRBV28 and TRBJ1-5; 7 positions agree with TRBD1. The V segment lost 6 bases and the J segment 4 bases; nucleotides outside the gene matches: 6. Germline CDR1 and CDR2: MDHEN and SYDVKM. The CDR3 runs 14 residues. The CDR3 DNA reads TGTGCCAGCAGATCCGGGACAGAGAATCAGCCCCAGCATTTT. This sequence encodes CASRSGTENQPQHF.

The chain combines TRBV10-3 with TRBJ1-1, with D tentatively TRBD1 (6 bases). Trimming shortened V by 6 bases and J by 2 bases, and 16 bases separated the two germline ends. CDR1 is ENHRY and CDR2 is SYGVKD in the germline V gene. The CDR3 consists of 15 residues. The CDR3 loop is CAISEQGPGNTEAFF. In nucleotides, the CDR3 is TGTGCCATCAGCGAACAGGGCCCGGGAAACACTGAAGCTTTCTTT.

V usage is TRBV6-5 and J usage is TRBJ2-5; 9 nucleotides align to TRBD2. The end of the DNA aligns better with TRBJ2-7, so the J call may be wrong. The CDR3 is 15 residues long. Germline V gene lookup returns CDR1 MNHEY and CDR2 SVGAGI. CDR3 nucleotides: TGTGCCAGCAAGGGAACTAGCGGGCAATCCTACGAGCAGTACTTC. The encoded protein is CASKGTSGQSYEQYF.

Only one count was recorded for this clone. The V call is TRBV15, the J call TRBJ2-2; 8 bases fit TRBD2. Germline CDR1 is LNHNV and CDR2 is YYDKDF (reference sequence). CDR3 size: 16 residues. The trim removed 4 bases at V and 4 bases at J, leaving 8 bases unmatched. The CDR3 sequence: CATSTGGLAGTGELFF. CDR3 coding DNA: TGTGCCACCAGCACTGGGGGTCTAGCGGGCACCGGGGAGCTGTTTTTT.

V and J are TRBV9 and TRBJ1-4, with D maybe TRBD1 (5 bases). The V gene lost 4 bases and the J gene lost 0 bases, with 10 bases spanning the gap. CDR3 length: 15 residues. Germline V gene sequence: CDR1 SGDLS, CDR2 YYNGEE. CDR3 protein: CASSPGRATNEKLFF. CDR3 coding DNA: TGTGCCAGCAGCCCAGGGAGGGCAACTAATGAAAAACTGTTTTTT.

V usage is TRBV5-1 and J usage is TRBJ1-3; TRBD1 agrees at 9 bases. CDR3 size: 16 residues. The ends lost 3 bases at V and 0 bases at J; junction bases unmatched: 4. The germline gives CDR1 SGHRS, CDR2 YFSETQ. The CDR3 reads CASSWGQGLSGNTIYF. The CDR3 DNA follows: TGCGCCAGCAGCTGGGGACAGGGTCTCTCTGGAAACACCATATATTTT.

This clone was seen a few times. The chain recombines TRBV5-4 with TRBJ1-1, with D unclear. Germline CDR1 reads SGHNT; CDR2 reads YYREEE (reference sequence). V lost 3 bases, J lost 1 base, and 4 bases lay in between. CDR3 length equals 12 residues. The chain's CDR3 is CASSSGNTEAFF. CDR3 sequence (DNA): TGTGCCAGCAGCTCGGGGAACACTGAAGCTTTCTTT.

The rearrangement links TRBV6-1 to TRBJ2-7; TRBD1 matches at 7 bases. The CDR3 is made up of 15 amino acids. The V gene's germline CDR1 is MNHNS and CDR2 SASEGT. Losses at the gene ends were 3 bases for V and 3 bases for J; bases not matched to a gene: 8. This CDR3 is CASSDGGTEDYEQYF. Written as DNA, the CDR3 is TGTGCCAGCAGTGATGGTGGGACAGAGGACTACGAGCAGTACTTC.

V usage is TRBV19 and J usage is TRBJ1-1, with a tentative D call TRBD1 (5 bases). The CDR3 has 14 amino acids. Germline V gene data show CDR1 as LNHDA and CDR2 as SQIVND (reference sequence). V was trimmed by 4 bases and J by 5 bases, leaving 14 bases between them. The CDR3 protein is CASSKGQVWTEAFF. For the CDR3, the DNA is TGTGCCAGTAGTAAGGGGCAGGTGTGGACTGAAGCTTTCTTT.

The CDR3 DNA reads TGTGCCAGCAGCCCCGGCGAGACAGTCTATGGCTACACCTTC. Protein sequence: CASSPGETVYGYTF. V usage is TRBV2 and J usage is TRBJ1-2, with D possibly TRBD1 on 5 matching bases. The CDR3 is made up of 14 amino acids. Germline values: CDR1 SNHLY, CDR2 FYNNEI. With 6 bases removed from V and 4 bases from J, the gap between germline ends came to 15 bases.

The chain carries TRBV10-2 and TRBJ1-5; 9 nucleotides agree with TRBD1. This CDR3 region has 16 residues. CDR1 is WSHSY, CDR2 SAAADI, per germline. Trimming cost V 3 bases and J 2 bases; bases outside gene matches: 5. The CDR3 loop reads CASSDWTGDRNQPQHF. The CDR3 coding sequence is TGCGCCAGCAGTGACTGGACAGGGGATCGCAATCAGCCCCAGCATTTT.

The chain couples TRBV5-6 to TRBJ2-2, with 12 positions matching TRBD1. Trimming removed 0 bases from V and 4 bases from J; junction bases left unmatched: 4. Germline V gives CDR1 SGHDT, CDR2 YYEEEE. This CDR3 comprises 17 residues. Written as DNA, the CDR3 is TGTGCCAGCAGCTTGGGGCCGGGACAGGGGGCCACCGGGGAGCTGTTTTTT. Residues: CASSLGPGQGATGELFF.

The chain joins TRBV5-1 to TRBJ2-3; 7 nucleotides match TRBD2. CDR3 size: 16 residues. Germline V gene sequence: CDR1 SGHRS, CDR2 YFSETQ. V lost 0 bases and J lost 1; bases outside the gene matches: 5. The CDR3 nucleotides read TGCGCCAGCAGCTTGGAAGGTACTAGCGGCACAGATACGCAGTATTTT. It codes for CASSLEGTSGTDTQYF.

The rearrangement uses TRBV11-2 and TRBJ1-4, with D hard to call. The germline V gene has CDR1 SGHAT and CDR2 FQNNGV. This CDR3 contains 15 residues. Between the trimmed V and J ends, which lost 5 bases and 0 bases, there was a span of 10 bases. The CDR3 is CASSDRGATNEKLFF. The CDR3 DNA reads TGTGCCAGCAGCGACCGGGGTGCAACTAATGAAAAACTGTTTTTT.

The CDR3 DNA follows: TGCGCCAGCAGCCAAGCCCCGAGACAGAGAATGGGTGGCTACACCTTC. It yields the protein CASSQAPRQRMGGYTF. The chain joins TRBV4-1 to TRBJ1-2, with D maybe TRBD1 (5 bases). The germline gives CDR1 MGHRA, CDR2 YSYEKL. The CDR3 is 16 residues long. Trimming removed 1 base from V and 7 bases from J, with 19 bases in between.

The rearrangement links TRBV5-1 to TRBJ1-4; TRBD1 matches 7 bases. This CDR3 is built from 15 residues. Per the germline V gene, CDR1 is SGHRS and CDR2 is YFSETQ. With 7 bases clipped from V and 4 bases from J, the junction kept 10 bases outside the gene matches. The DNA for the CDR3 is TGCGCCAGCCGCCTGAGAGGGACAGTTAATGAAAAACTGTTTTTT. Translating gives CASRLRGTVNEKLFF.

V usage is TRBV7-6 and J usage is TRBJ2-7, with a tentative D call TRBD2 (6 bases). Germline CDR1 is SGHVS and CDR2 is FNYEAQ. CDR3 size: 14 residues. V was trimmed by 3 bases and J by 3 bases, leaving 12 bases between them. In DNA form, the CDR3 reads TGTGCCAGCAGCTTGGGGGACTTACGCTACGAGCAGTACTTC. This codes for CASSLGDLRYEQYF.

V gene TRBV2 combines with J gene TRBJ1-2, with D unresolved. V shed 2 bases and J shed 1 base, with 5 bases lying between them. Germline values: CDR1 SNHLY, CDR2 FYNNEI. This CDR3 comprises 13 residues. The CDR3 sequence: CASSENNNYGYTF. The CDR3 coding sequence is TGTGCCAGCAGTGAAAACAATAACTATGGCTACACCTTC.

The chain couples TRBV7-9 to TRBJ2-1, with TRBD2 identical over 12 bases. Germline CDR1 reads SEHNR; CDR2 reads FQNEAQ (reference sequence). The CDR3 consists of 17 residues. The V and J ends lost 7 bases and 0 bases, in that order; junction bases with no gene match: 7. For the CDR3, the DNA is TGTGCCAGCACCCTAGGACTAGCGGGAAGCTCCTACAATGAGCAGTTCTTC. Translated, it gives CASTLGLAGSSYNEQFF.

The V call is TRBV7-9, the J call TRBJ2-7; D is ambiguous. Germline loops: CDR1 SEHNR, CDR2 FQNEAQ (reference sequence). The CDR3 loop spans 13 amino acids. V shed 5 bases and J shed 0 bases, with 8 bases lying between them. The CDR3 spells CASSIGDSYEQYF. CDR3 DNA: TGTGCCAGCAGCATCGGTGACTCCTACGAGCAGTACTTC. Looking up the rest from reference TRBV7-9 and TRBJ2-7 gives the full variable domain: DTGVSQNPRHKITKRGQNVTFRCDPISEHNRLYWYRQTLGQGPEFLTYFQNEAQLEKSRLLSDRFSAERPKGSFSTLEIQRTEQGDSAMYLCASSIGDSYEQYFGPGTRLTVT.